This entry is about one TCR beta chain. Its antigen target is currently unknown. Base-call qualities are not available, and no considerably larger clone is one nucleotide away. The record originates from a study of cytotoxic CD8 clonotypes in ibrutinib-treated CLL (dated by TCRdb to the early 2020s). Regarding the complete study: The cohort had around twelve relapsed/refractory and about 15 treatment-naive patients; some 17 were IGHV unmutated. Partial responses were observed in about 25 patients and complete responses in 2; after a median follow-up of around 64 months, remission was maintained in around 14 patients and progression was observed in approximately 12. Response samples were obtained after a median of approximately twelve months of treatment, with a range of about 6 to 40 months. On average, each sample had hundreds of thousands of productive templates and 94,082 productive rearrangements. Of the roughly 90 participants in the trial, 26 had longitudinal samples available. Cryopreserved peripheral blood mononuclear cells were obtained before treatment, at response, and at either sustained remission or disease progression. All remission and progressive disease samples were collected while patients were still receiving ibrutinib.

V lost 5 bases and J lost 5 bases; the stretch between them is 12 bases long. Taken from the germline V gene (reference sequence), the CDR1 and CDR2 loops are SEHNR and FQNEAQ. The CDR3 measures 13 amino acids from cysteine to phenylalanine. The CDR3 DNA has 39 bases and is translated from base 1. Taken with the paper, the label for time point translates to: progressive disease on ibrutinib. For TCR beta library preparation, 1.5 to 2 micrograms of genomic DNA were extracted from the cryopreserved PBMCs. Longitudinal blood samples from CLL patients on ibrutinib monotherapy were analyzed using high-throughput TCR beta sequencing. The patients were enrolled in a single-center, open-label phase 2 trial of ibrutinib monotherapy. A MiSeq instrument was used for deep resolution sequencing, which targeted depths ranging from 1 in 1 million up to 1 in 200,000 T cells, with coverage averaging 10x for each clonotype. The immunoSEQ hsTCRB Kit was used to generate the TCR beta libraries. The study's own analysis went as follows. The data were analyzed with ImmunoSEQ Analyzer and ImmunoSEQ Data Assistant, and V, D and J gene assignments followed IMGT definitions. Clonality, which ranges from 0 to 1, was calculated by subtracting the normalized Shannon entropy of productive rearrangement frequencies from one. Only overrepresented clonotypes making up at least 0.05% of each patient's repertoire were included in the public clonotype analysis. Approximately 14 age-matched healthy donor repertoires from immuneACCESS were used as controls for clonality. In its TCRdb copy, this immuneACCESS table keeps in-frame sequences only and misses some clones. Where compared with another copy, unresolved V genes explain less than half of these, and the others have no known cause. V and J calls and clone size come straight from that table; D and trimming were deduced from the DNA. The sample yields nearly 300,000 clones; more than 70% were counted once. The ten largest clones capture about 5% of the sample.

Paper-wide results and their limitations: Baseline clonality was found to be higher than that of age-matched healthy donors and was strongly correlated with circulating CD8+ T-cell counts. Clonality rose at ibrutinib response, remained stable during sustained remission, and dropped back toward baseline at progression. Sampling times were not matched between sustained-remission and progressing patients, and lymph node repertoires were not studied. Public clonotypes were rare and either shrank or stayed stable during treatment, and the rise in clonality at ibrutinib response reflected expansion of private clonotypes.

The clonotype comes from a human donor with chronic lymphocytic leukemia. This specimen was PBMCs, taken at disease progression, from a patient treated with ibrutinib. The chain links TRBV7-9 with TRBJ2-5, with no confident D gene call. The CDR3 in this case is CASSRHQGETQYF. The sequenced DNA is TGTGCCAGCAGCCGCCACCAAGGGGAGACCCAGTACTTC. The full variable domain, with segments outside the CDR3 supplied by the reference TRBV7-9 and TRBJ2-5 proteins, appears as DTGVSQNPRHKITKRGQNVTFRCDPISEHNRLYWYRQTLGQGPEFLTYFQNEAQLEKSRLLSDRFSAERPKGSFSTLEIQRTEQGDSAMYLCASSRHQGETQYFGPGTRLLVL.